Reported below is one T cell receptor beta chain. Its specificity is unknown. This entry is derived from a study of cytomegalovirus exposure and HLA in healthy donors. Findings and limits, study-wide: Cytomegalovirus status was reportedly diagnosed by the classifier with high sensitivity and specificity. Subsequent analysis found a tendency for first-cohort TCR clusters to co-occur within the 120 or so validation repertoires.

The V and J ends lost 4 bases and 5 bases, in that order; junction bases with no gene match: 10. The CDR3 extends over 15 amino acids. The germline CDR1 and CDR2 sequences are SSHAT and FNYEAQ (reference sequence). TCRdb's copy holds only in-frame clones and misses some; the assay was immunoSEQ multiplex PCR. The sample lists about 98,000 clones, around 90% occurring once. The sample comprised PBMCs. The source is a woman aged 30 to 39 in good health and CMV-seronegative. The chain recombines TRBV7-7 with TRBJ2-5; 7 bases agree with TRBD2. The CDR3, as DNA: TGTGCCAGCAGCTCCGACGGGGGAGGGAGGGAGACCCAGTACTTC. This gives the protein CASSSDGGGRETQYF.